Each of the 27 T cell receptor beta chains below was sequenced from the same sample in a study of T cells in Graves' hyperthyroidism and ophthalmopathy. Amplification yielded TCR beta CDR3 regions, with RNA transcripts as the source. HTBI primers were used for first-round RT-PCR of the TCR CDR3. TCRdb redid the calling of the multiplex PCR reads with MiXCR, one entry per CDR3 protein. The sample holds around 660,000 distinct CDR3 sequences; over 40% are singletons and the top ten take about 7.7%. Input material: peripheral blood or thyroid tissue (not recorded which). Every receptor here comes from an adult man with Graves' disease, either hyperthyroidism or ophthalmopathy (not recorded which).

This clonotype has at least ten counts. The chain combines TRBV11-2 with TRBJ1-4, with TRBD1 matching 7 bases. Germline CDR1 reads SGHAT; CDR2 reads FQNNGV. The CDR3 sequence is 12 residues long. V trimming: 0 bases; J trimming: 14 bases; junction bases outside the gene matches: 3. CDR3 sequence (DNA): TGTGCCAGCAGCTTAGAACCGGGACAGCTGTTTTTT. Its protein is CASSLEPGQLFF. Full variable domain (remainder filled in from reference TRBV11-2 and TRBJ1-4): EAGVAQSPRYKIIEKRQSVAFWCNPISGHATLYWYQQILGQGPKLLIQFQNNGVVDDSQLPKDRFSAERLKGVDSTLKIQPAKLEDSAVYLCASSLEPGQLFFGSGTQLSVL.

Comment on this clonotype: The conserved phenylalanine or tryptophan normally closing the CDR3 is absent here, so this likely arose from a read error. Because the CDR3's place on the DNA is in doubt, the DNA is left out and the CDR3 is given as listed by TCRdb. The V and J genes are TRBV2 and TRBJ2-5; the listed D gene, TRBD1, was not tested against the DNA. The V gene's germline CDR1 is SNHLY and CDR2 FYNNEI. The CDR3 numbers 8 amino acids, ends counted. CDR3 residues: CASSGAQG.

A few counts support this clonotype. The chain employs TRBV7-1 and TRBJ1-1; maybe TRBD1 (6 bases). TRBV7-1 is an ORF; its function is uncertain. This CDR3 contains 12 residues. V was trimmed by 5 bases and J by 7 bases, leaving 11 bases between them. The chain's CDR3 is CASSINRDEAFF. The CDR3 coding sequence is TGTGCCAGCAGCATCAACAGGGATGAAGCTTTCTTT.

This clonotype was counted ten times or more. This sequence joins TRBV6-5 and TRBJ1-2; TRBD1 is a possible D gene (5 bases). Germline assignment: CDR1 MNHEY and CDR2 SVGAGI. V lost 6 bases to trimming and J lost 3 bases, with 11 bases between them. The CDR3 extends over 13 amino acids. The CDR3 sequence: CASRLTGDYGYTF. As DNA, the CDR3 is TGTGCCAGCAGGCTCACAGGAGACTATGGCTACACCTTC.

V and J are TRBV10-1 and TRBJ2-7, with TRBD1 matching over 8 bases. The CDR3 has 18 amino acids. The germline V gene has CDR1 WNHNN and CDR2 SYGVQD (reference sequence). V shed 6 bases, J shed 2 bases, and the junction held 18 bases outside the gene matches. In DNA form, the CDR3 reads TGCGCCAGCAGGCGCTCCACCACAGGGGGATCCAGAACCTACGAGCAGTACTTC. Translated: CASRRSTTGGSRTYEQYF.

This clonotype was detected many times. The chain's CDR3 is CASSLTGGSDSPLHF. The CDR3 DNA is TGTGCCAGCAGCTTAACAGGGGGCTCGGATTCACCCCTCCACTTT. The chain joins TRBV7-3 to TRBJ1-6; 7 bases align to TRBD1. The trim removed 0 bases at V and 8 bases at J, leaving 4 bases unmatched. This CDR3 has 15 residues. Germline V lookup: CDR1 SGHTA, CDR2 FQGTGA.

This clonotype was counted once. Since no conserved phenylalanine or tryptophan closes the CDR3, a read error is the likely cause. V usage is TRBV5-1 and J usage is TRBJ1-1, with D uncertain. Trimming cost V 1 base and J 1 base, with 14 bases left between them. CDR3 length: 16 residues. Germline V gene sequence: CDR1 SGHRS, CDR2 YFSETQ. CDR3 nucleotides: TGCGCCAGCAGCTTGAAGGGTACAGTGGCGAACACTGAAGCTTTCCTT. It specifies CASSLKGTVANTEAFL.

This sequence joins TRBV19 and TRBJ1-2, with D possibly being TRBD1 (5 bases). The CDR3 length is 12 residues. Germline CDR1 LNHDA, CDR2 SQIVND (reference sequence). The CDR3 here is CARVTRARGYTF. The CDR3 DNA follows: TGTGCTAGAGTTACCAGGGCGCGTGGCTACACCTTC. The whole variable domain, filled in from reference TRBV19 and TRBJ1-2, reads DGGITQSPKYLFRKEGQNVTLSCEQNLNHDAMYWYRQDPGQGLRLIYYSQIVNDFQKGDIAEGYSVSREKKESFPLTVTSAQKNPTAFYLCARVTRARGYTFGSGTRLTVV.

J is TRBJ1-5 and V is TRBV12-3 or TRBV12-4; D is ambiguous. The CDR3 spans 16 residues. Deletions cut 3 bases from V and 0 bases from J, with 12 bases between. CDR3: CASSLGATPSNQPQHF. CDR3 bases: TGTGCCAGCAGTTTGGGAGCGACCCCTAGCAATCAGCCCCAGCATTTT.

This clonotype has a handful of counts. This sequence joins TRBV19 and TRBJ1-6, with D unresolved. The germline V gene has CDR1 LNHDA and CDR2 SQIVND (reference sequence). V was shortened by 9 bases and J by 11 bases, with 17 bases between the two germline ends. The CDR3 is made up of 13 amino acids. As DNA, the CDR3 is TGTGCCAGCAGCCCCCCGGGGATGGCACCCCTCCACTTT. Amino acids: CASSPPGMAPLHF. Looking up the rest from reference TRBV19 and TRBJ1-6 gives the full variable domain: DGGITQSPKYLFRKEGQNVTLSCEQNLNHDAMYWYRQDPGQGLRLIYYSQIVNDFQKGDIAEGYSVSREKKESFPLTVTSAQKNPTAFYLCASSPPGMAPLHFGNGTRLTVT.

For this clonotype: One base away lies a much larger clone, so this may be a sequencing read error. The CDR3 protein is CASSATGGTYGHTF. CDR3 in DNA: TGTGCCAGTAGTGCCACAGGGGGAACCTATGGCCACACCTTC. This chain links TRBV19 with TRBJ1-2, with 8 bases fitting TRBD1. Per the germline V gene, CDR1 is LNHDA and CDR2 is SQIVND (reference sequence). This CDR3 spans 14 amino acids.

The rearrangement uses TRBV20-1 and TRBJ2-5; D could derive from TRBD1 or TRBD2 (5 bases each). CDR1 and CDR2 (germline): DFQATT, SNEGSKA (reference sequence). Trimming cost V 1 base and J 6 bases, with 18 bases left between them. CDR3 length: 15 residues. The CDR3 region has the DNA TGCAGTGCTAGAGTCGCGAACCGGGACGGGAAGACCCAGTACTTC. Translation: CSARVANRDGKTQYF.

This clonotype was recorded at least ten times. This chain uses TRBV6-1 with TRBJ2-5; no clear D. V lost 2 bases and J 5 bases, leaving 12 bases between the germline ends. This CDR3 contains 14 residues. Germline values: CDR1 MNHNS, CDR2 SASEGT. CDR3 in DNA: TGTGCCAGCAGTGAATGGCAGATTCTGGAGACCCAGTACTTC. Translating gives CASSEWQILETQYF.

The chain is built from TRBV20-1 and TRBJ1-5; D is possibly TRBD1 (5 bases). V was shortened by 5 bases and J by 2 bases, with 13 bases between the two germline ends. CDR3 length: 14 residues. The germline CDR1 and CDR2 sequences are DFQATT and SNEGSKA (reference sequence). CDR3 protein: CSAPDSRGNQPQHF. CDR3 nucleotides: TGCAGTGCTCCCGATTCCAGGGGCAATCAGCCCCAGCATTTT.

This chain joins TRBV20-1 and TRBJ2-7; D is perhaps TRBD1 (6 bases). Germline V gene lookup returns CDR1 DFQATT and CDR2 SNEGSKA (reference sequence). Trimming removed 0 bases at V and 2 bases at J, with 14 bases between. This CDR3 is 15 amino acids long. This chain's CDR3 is CSARDEDRDPYEQYF. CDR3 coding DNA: TGCAGTGCTAGAGATGAGGACAGAGATCCCTACGAGCAGTACTTC.

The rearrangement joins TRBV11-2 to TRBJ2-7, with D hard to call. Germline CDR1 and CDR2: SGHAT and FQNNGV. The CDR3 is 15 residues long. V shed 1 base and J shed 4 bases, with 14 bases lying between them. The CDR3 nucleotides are TGTGCCAGCAGCTTAGTTCCCAGACCGGATTACGAGCAGTACTTC. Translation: CASSLVPRPDYEQYF.

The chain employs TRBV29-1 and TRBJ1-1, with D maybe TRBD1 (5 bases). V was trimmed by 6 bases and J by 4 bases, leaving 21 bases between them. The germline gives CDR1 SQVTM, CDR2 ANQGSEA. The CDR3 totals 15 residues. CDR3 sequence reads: CSVGGGEAGSTEAFF. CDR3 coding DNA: TGCAGCGTGGGGGGGGGGGAGGCGGGGAGCACTGAAGCTTTCTTT.

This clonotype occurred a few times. The CDR3 is CASSIEAGPYQPQHF. The DNA for the CDR3 is TGTGCCAGTAGTATAGAGGCAGGGCCCTATCAGCCCCAGCATTTT. J is TRBJ1-5 and V is TRBV19, with TRBD1 as a possible D gene (5 bases). Trimming removed 0 bases from V and 5 bases from J, with 11 bases in between. There are 15 residues in the CDR3. CDR1 and CDR2 (germline): LNHDA, SQIVND (reference sequence).

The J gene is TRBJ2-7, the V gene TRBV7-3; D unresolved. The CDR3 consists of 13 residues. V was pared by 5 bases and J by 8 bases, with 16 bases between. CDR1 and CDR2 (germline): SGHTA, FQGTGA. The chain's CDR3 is CASSQDVRLKQYF. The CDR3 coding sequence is TGTGCCAGCAGCCAAGATGTTAGGTTGAAGCAGTACTTC.

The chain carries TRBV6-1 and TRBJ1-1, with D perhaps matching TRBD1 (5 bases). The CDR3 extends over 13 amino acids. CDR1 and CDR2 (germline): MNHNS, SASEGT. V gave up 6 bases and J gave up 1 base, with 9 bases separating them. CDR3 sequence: CASRDTGNTEAFF. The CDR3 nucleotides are TGTGCCAGCAGGGACACAGGGAACACTGAAGCTTTCTTT.

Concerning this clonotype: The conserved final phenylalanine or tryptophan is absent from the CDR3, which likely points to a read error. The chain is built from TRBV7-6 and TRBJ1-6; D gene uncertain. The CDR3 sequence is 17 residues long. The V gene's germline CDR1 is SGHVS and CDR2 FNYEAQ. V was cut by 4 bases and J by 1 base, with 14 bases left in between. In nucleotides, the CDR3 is TGTGCCAGCAGCTACGGAAACGAAATATCCTATAATTCACCCCTCCACCTT. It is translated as CASSYGNEISYNSPLHL.

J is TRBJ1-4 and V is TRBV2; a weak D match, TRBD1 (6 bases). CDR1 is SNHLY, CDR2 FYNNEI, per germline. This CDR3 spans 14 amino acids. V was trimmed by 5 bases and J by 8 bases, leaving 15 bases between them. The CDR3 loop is CASSLSAGAEKLFF. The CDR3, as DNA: TGTGCCAGCAGTTTATCGGCAGGGGCGGAAAAACTGTTTTTT.

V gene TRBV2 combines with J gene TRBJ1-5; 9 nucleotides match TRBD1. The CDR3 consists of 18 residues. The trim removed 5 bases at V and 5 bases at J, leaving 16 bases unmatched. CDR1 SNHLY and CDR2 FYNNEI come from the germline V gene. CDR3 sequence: CASSFSGTGRFRYQPQHF. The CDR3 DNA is TGTGCCAGCAGTTTTTCCGGGACAGGGCGTTTTCGGTATCAGCCCCAGCATTTT.

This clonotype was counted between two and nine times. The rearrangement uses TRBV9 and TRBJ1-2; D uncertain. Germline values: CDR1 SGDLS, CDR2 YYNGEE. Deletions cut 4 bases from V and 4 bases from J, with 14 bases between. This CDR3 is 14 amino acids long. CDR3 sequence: CASSSLEGFYGYTF. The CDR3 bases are TGTGCCAGCAGCTCCCTAGAGGGATTCTATGGCTACACCTTC.

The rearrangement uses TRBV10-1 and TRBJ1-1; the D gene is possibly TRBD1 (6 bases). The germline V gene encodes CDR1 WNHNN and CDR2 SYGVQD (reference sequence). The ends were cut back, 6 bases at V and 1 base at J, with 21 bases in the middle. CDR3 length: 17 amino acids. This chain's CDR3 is CASRLGWCDRTNTEAFF. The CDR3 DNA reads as TGCGCCAGCAGATTAGGGTGGTGTGACAGGACGAACACTGAAGCTTTCTTT.

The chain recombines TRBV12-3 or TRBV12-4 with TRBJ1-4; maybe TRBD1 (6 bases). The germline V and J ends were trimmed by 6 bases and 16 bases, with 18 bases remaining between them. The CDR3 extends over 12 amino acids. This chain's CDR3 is CASSQAQGHPFF. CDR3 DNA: TGTGCCAGCAGCCAGGCACAGGGTCATCCGTTTTTT.

This CDR3 is CASSSNQGAAGEKLFF. The CDR3 nucleotides are TGTGCCAGCAGCTCCAACCAGGGGGCGGCCGGCGAAAAACTGTTTTTT. The chain has TRBV7-2 and TRBJ1-4, with 8 bases that match TRBD1. With 4 bases clipped from V and 8 bases from J, the junction kept 12 bases outside the gene matches. There are 16 residues in the CDR3. Germline V gene data show CDR1 as SGHTA and CDR2 as FQGNSA.